The rows below give T cell receptor beta chains drawn from one sample of a study of beta chain features in type 1 diabetes. The protocol was immunoSEQ multiplex PCR, while the TCRdb copy is restricted to in-frame clones and leaves out a portion. Among about 120,000 clones, over 15% were seen once, and the ten largest hold 2.3%. Source material: central memory CD4+ T cells from blood. The receptors originated from a man aged 25-45 years with type 1 diabetes. Each CDR3 is given with its conserved first and last residue. The D gene is left open where the match is weak. Clone sizes are given selectively: once, few, many, or a class where the clone is expanded.

D	size	V	J	DNA	CDR3
TRBD1	many	TRBV5-1	TRBJ2-3	TGCGCCAGCAGCCCGGACAGGACGGTCGGCACAGATACGCAGTATTTT	CASSPDRTVGTDTQYF
TRBD1	.	TRBV18	TRBJ1-1	TGTGCCAGCTCACCCCGTTCGATTACAGGGGGAGACACTGAAGCTTTCTTT	CASSPRSITGGDTEAFF
.	few	TRBV29-1	TRBJ1-3	TGCAGCGCAGGGGAATCCGGAAACACCATATATTTT	CSAGESGNTIYF
.	few	TRBV4-2	TRBJ1-5	TGTGCCAGCAGCCAAGAGCGGCAGGGATATCAGCCCCAGCATTTT	CASSQERQGYQPQHF
.	few	TRBV5-1	TRBJ2-5	TGCGCCAGCAGCTCGACCGGCGGGGCCCAAGAGACCCAGTACTTC	CASSSTGGAQETQYF
.	few	TRBV9	TRBJ2-2	TGTGCCAGCAGCGTAGCTAGTCCAGGGGAAATCGGCGGGGAGCTGTTTTTT	CASSVASPGEIGGELFF
TRBD1	.	TRBV30	TRBJ2-6	TGTGCCTGGAGTCGGACAGGGGACCGCTCTGGGGCCAACGTCCTGACTTTC	CAWSRTGDRSGANVLTF
.	few	TRBV9	TRBJ1-3	TGTGCCAGCAGCGTATCTCCAAGGGGGTCTGGAAACACCATATATTTT	CASSVSPRGSGNTIYF
.	medium-sized	TRBV30	TRBJ1-2	TGTGCCTCCCTAAAGACAGTACTCTCCGATCGTCGCTATGGCTACACCTTC	CASLKTVLSDRRYGYTF
.	.	TRBV7-2	TRBJ1-2	TGTGCCAGCAGCTCTGGGCTACAGGGAGGAGGCTACACCTTC	CASSSGLQGGGYTF
.	few	TRBV30	TRBJ2-3	TGTGCCTGGAGTGTCGGCTTTCAGGCGCAGTATTTT	CAWSVGFQAQYF
.	.	TRBV28	TRBJ2-3	TGTGCCAGCAGCCCGGGGGGCTCGGGCACAGATACGCAGTATTTT	CASSPGGSGTDTQYF
.	few	TRBV7-2	TRBJ2-5	TGTGCCAGCAGCTTTAGGAGGGTACAAGAGACCCAGTACTTC	CASSFRRVQETQYF
.	once	TRBV18	TRBJ2-6	TGTGCCAGCTCACCACCTGGGGCCAACGTCCTGACTTTC	CASSPPGANVLTF
TRBD2	.	TRBV7-7	TRBJ2-2	TGTGCTAGCAGCCCTCTTGCGGGGGGGAACACCGGGGAGCTGTTTTTT	CASSPLAGGNTGELFF
.	few	TRBV9	TRBJ1-2	TGTGCCAGCAGCGTAGCAGGGACTGCTAACTATGGCTACACCTTC	CASSVAGTANYGYTF
.	few	TRBV5-1	TRBJ2-1	TGCGCCAGCAGCTTCCTAAATGCCGAACAGGGTCGAAAGCAGTTCTTC	CASSFLNAEQGRKQFF
.	.	TRBV9	TRBJ1-6	TGTGCCAGCAGCCCGGGGACGGGACCTAATTCACCCCTCCACTTT	CASSPGTGPNSPLHF
.	few	TRBV10-3	TRBJ2-5	TGTGCCATCAGTGATTTGGTGGAGGGAGAGACCCAGTACTTC	CAISDLVEGETQYF
TRBD2	once	TRBV7-8	TRBJ2-1	TGTGCCAGCAGCCAGCTAGCGGGGCCCTACAATGAGCAGTTCTTC	CASSQLAGPYNEQFF
.	few	TRBV29-1	TRBJ2-7	TGCAGCGTTGAAGATAACGGTATAGGGGACTTC	CSVEDNGIGDF
.	.	TRBV11-1	TRBJ2-1	TGTGCCAGCAGCTTCGGCATATACAATGAGCAGTTCTTC	CASSFGIYNEQFF
.	.	TRBV7-8	TRBJ2-5	TGTGCCAGCAGCTTAGGGGCGTCGGGGCGAGGAGAGACCCAGTACTTC	CASSLGASGRGETQYF
.	.	TRBV9	TRBJ1-4	TGTGCCAGCAGCGTCGGGACCTTTAATGAAAAACTGTTTTTT	CASSVGTFNEKLFF
.	few	TRBV12-5	TRBJ2-4	TGTGCTAGTGGTTCGTCCCAGGAAAACATTCAGTACTTC	CASGSSQENIQYF
TRBD1	.	TRBV18	TRBJ1-2	TGTGCCAGCTCGGCCATATATTTGACAGGGGGCGAAGCCTATGGCTACACCTTC	CASSAIYLTGGEAYGYTF
.	.	TRBV6-6	TRBJ1-2	TGTGCCAGCAGTTACCAAGCTGGCTACACCTTC	CASSYQAGYTF
.	.	TRBV6-5	TRBJ1-1	TGTGCCAGCACCGGGACGGGAACTGAAGCTTTCTTT	CASTGTGTEAFF
.	few	TRBV6-1	TRBJ2-7	TGTGCCAGCAGTGCTGGGACGGATTTTTCCCACGAGGGGTACTTC	CASSAGTDFSHEGYF
.	few	TRBV9	TRBJ2-5	TGTGCCAGCAGCGTCTCGGGACTCTCGGAGACCCAGTACTTC	CASSVSGLSETQYF
.	.	TRBV11-3	TRBJ2-2	TGTGCCAGCAGCTTAGGACAGAGCACGAACACCGGGGAGCTGTTTTTT	CASSLGQSTNTGELFF
.	.	TRBV7-9	TRBJ1-1	TGTGCCAGCAGCTTAGTAATCCTGGACGGGCATGAAGCTTTCTTT	CASSLVILDGHEAFF
.	.	TRBV7-2	TRBJ2-7	TGTGCCAGCAGCTTAGTAGGGGTTCGCGAGCAGTACTTC	CASSLVGVREQYF
.	.	TRBV7-9	TRBJ2-3	TGTGCCAGCAGCTTAAGCGCAGATACGCAGTATTTT	CASSLSADTQYF
.	few	TRBV29-1	TRBJ2-1	TGCAGCGTTGTTGCGGGGCAGGCCTCCTACAATGAGCAGTTCTTC	CSVVAGQASYNEQFF
TRBD1	many	TRBV27	TRBJ1-6	TGTGCCAGCATCCTAACGGGACAGTCCAAGACACCCCTCCACTTT	CASILTGQSKTPLHF